The T cell receptor (beta chain) described here comes from a study of cytomegalovirus exposure and HLA in healthy donors. In the study overall: Sequencing of about 179 million T cells in an earlier analysis found under 120 million unique TCR beta sequences.

The CDR3 covers 15 residues. Germline-derived CDR1 and CDR2 are LNHDA and SQIVND (reference sequence). With 60 Vbeta and 13 Jbeta primers, the PCR was carried out. Here immunoSEQ multiplex PCR was the method, and the copy in TCRdb shows in-frame clones only, minus some. The profile shows 120,000 to 150,000 clones, approximately 82% of them singletons. The study, taken as a whole, reports: Most CMV-associated TCR beta chains appeared HLA-restricted in a later analysis.

Details on this clone: As yet, its antigen is unknown.

What was sequenced was PBMCs. The rearrangement links TRBV19 to TRBJ2-5; 11 positions agree with TRBD2. The better agreement between TRBJ2-7 and the DNA end casts doubt on the J call. This receptor was identified in a woman between 35 and 50 years old in good health and CMV-seronegative. The CDR3 is CASSVTSGNLYEQYF. The CDR3 coding sequence is TGTGCCAGTAGTGTGACTAGCGGGAACCTCTACGAGCAGTACTTC.